What follows describes a single TCR beta chain. V lost 6 bases, J lost 7 bases, and 7 bases lay in between. This CDR3 has 10 amino acids. In germline, CDR1 is DFQATT, CDR2 SNEGSKA (reference sequence). This sample stems from a study of blood T cell repertoires in COVID-19. Across the whole study: There were acute and convalescent COVID-19 samples, and they came from the United States, Italy and Spain. T cells, B-cell-depleted T cells, or PBMCs supplied cDNA or gDNA.

Per the authors' pipeline: Reference gene primer amplification gave nucleated cell count estimates. Libraries were prepared by immunoSEQ multiplex PCR; TCRdb keeps only in-frame clonotypes and omits some of them. Clone size and the V and J calls come from that table; the DNA yielded D and trimming. This table has about 160,000 clones, over 80% appearing once. The rearrangement joins TRBV20-1 to TRBJ2-1; D is unclear. Sample: peripheral blood. The origin of this receptor is a woman aged 55-70 years with acute or convalescent COVID-19. CDR3 bases: TGCAGTGCCGCCGGGAATGAGCAGTTCTTC. It codes for CSAAGNEQFF.